These 4 T cell receptor beta chains came from one sample sequenced in a study of blood T cells in healthy people across ages. A J-beta primer mix and a sample-barcoded 5' primer were used in a second PCR of about 7 to 12 cycles. Each CDR3 protein gets one entry after TCRdb re-called the 5' RACE reads with MiXCR. The table shows about 800,000 distinct CDR3 sequences, with approximately 25% occurring only once. Another study also made use of these data, one on T cells of mothers and their children.

Sequenced input: blood. The receptors derive from a boy aged 10-17 years in good health.

This chain joins TRBV7-2 and TRBJ2-5, with D possibly TRBD1 on 6 matching bases. Trimming took 3 bases from V and 5 from J, leaving 10 bases between them. Germline CDR1 reads SGHTA; CDR2 reads FQGNSA. This CDR3 spans 13 amino acids. CDR3 sequence (DNA): TGTGCCAGCAGCTTCTGGACAGCCGAGACCCAGTACTTC. It specifies CASSFWTAETQYF. The full variable domain, in which reference TRBV7-2 and TRBJ2-5 provide the parts outside the CDR3, is GAGVSQSPSNKVTEKGKDVELRCDPISGHTALYWYRQSLGQGLEFLIYFQGNSAPDKSGLPSDRFSAERTGGSVSTLTIQRTQQEDSAVYLCASSFWTAETQYFGPGTRLLVL.

The chain couples TRBV10-3 to TRBJ2-1; 8 bases map to TRBD2. This CDR3 is 17 amino acids long. Germline lookup yields CDR1 ENHRY and CDR2 SYGVKD. The V gene end was trimmed by 3 bases and the J gene end by 9 bases; junction bases not matched to a gene: 16. The CDR3 coding sequence is TGTGCCATCAGTGAAGGGTGTGAGGGGACTAGTCGTTCTGAGCAGTTCTTC. Translation gives CAISEGCEGTSRSEQFF.

This clonotype occurred a few times. The V gene is TRBV4-3, the J gene TRBJ2-5; D possibly corresponds to TRBD1 (5 bases). The CDR3 loop spans 14 amino acids. Looked up from germline, CDR1 is LGHNA and CDR2 is YSLEER. Trimming took off 0 bases at V and 6 bases at J, with 11 bases between the two ends. The CDR3 region is CASSQDPRDKTQYF. CDR3 coding DNA: TGCGCCAGCAGCCAAGACCCCAGGGATAAGACCCAGTACTTC.

This clonotype has just a few counts. The rearrangement joins TRBV7-8 to TRBJ2-7; the match to TRBD2 covers 8 bases. The CDR3 spans 15 residues. V dropped 0 bases and J dropped 1; count of bases not matched to a gene: 2. Germline CDR1 SGHVS, CDR2 FQNEAQ. This CDR3 reads CASSLAPSGSYEQYF. CDR3 bases: TGTGCCAGCAGCTTAGCCCCTAGCGGGTCCTACGAGCAGTACTTC.